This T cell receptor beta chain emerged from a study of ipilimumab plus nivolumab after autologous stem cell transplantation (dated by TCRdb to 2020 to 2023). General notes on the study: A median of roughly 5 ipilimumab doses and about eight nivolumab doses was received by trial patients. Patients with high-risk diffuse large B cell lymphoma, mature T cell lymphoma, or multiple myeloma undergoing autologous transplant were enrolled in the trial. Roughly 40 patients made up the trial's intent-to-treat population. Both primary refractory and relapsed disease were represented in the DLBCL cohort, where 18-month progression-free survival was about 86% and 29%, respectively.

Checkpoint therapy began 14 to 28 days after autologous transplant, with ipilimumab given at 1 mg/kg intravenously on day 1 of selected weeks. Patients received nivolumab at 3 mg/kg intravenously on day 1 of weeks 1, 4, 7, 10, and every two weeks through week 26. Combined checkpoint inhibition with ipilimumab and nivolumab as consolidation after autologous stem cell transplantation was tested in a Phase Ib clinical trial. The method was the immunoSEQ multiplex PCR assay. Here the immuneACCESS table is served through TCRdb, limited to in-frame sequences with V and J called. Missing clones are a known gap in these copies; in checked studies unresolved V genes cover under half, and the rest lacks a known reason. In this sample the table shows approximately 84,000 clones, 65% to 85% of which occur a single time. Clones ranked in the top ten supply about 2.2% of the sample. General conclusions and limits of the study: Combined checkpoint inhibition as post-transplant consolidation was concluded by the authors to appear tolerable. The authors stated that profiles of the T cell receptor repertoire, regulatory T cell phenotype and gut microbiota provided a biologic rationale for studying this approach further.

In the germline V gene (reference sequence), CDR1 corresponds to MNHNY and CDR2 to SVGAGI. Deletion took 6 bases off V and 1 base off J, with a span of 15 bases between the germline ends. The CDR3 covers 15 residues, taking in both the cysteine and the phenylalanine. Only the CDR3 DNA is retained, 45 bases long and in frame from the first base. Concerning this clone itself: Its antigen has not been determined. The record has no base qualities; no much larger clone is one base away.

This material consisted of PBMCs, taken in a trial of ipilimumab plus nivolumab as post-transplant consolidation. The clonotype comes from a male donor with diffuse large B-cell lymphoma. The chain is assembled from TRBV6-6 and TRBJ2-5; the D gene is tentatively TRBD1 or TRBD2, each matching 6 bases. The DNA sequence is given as TGTGCCAGCAGGGCCCGGGAGACAGGCCAAGAGACCCAGTACTTC. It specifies CASRARETGQETQYF.